This entry lists 30 T cell receptor beta chains sequenced from one sample in a study of T cell changes during pregnancy in multiple sclerosis. Profiling relied on immunoSEQ multiplex PCR, and the TCRdb table lists in-frame clones only, not all of them. The table has 40,000 to 45,000 clones, 85% to 95% seen once; the top ten hold 1.3%. Sequencing used peripheral blood. Every receptor here comes from a female donor with multiple sclerosis, enrolled in a pregnancy study.

The chain uses TRBV2 and TRBJ2-5; no reliable D call. Germline CDR1 SNHLY, CDR2 FYNNEI. This CDR3 contains 14 residues. V was shortened by 3 bases and J by 3 bases, with 11 bases between the two germline ends. DNA for the CDR3: TGTGCCAGCAGTGACTGGCACAACAAAGAGACCCAGTACTTC. Its translation is CASSDWHNKETQYF.

The J gene is TRBJ2-7, the V gene TRBV19; D remains unclear. V was trimmed by 3 bases and J by 0 bases, leaving 9 bases between them. Germline V CDR1 and CDR2: LNHDA, SQIVND (reference sequence). The CDR3 is 14 amino acids. CDR3 region: CASSIALSSYEQYF. The CDR3 DNA reads TGTGCCAGTAGTATCGCCCTTAGCTCCTACGAGCAGTACTTC.

J is TRBJ1-2 and V is TRBV6-6; 7 bases line up with TRBD1. Germline lookup yields CDR1 MNHNY and CDR2 SVGAGI (reference sequence). V was clipped by 6 bases and J by 2 bases; unmatched bases: 6. The CDR3 is 14 amino acids. The CDR3 nucleotides are TGTGCCAGCAGGAAGACAGGGAAAAACTATGGCTACACCTTC. It is translated as CASRKTGKNYGYTF.

V gene TRBV30 combines with J gene TRBJ1-2; TRBD1 agrees at 9 bases. CDR3 size: 13 residues. V lost 3 bases and J lost 3; bases outside the gene matches: 2. Germline assignment: CDR1 GTSNPN and CDR2 SVGIG (reference sequence). CDR3 amino acids: CAWSGTGYYGYTF. In DNA, the CDR3 is TGTGCCTGGAGCGGGACAGGGTACTATGGCTACACCTTC.

This clone appeared once. V and J are TRBV28 and TRBJ1-2; D is uncertain. This CDR3 is built from 14 residues. Trimming took 2 bases from V and 7 from J, leaving 14 bases between them. Germline assignment: CDR1 MDHEN and CDR2 SYDVKM. As DNA, the CDR3 is TGTGCCAGCAGTTTACCCCAGGATTCGGGTGGCTACACCTTC. Translating it yields CASSLPQDSGGYTF.

For the CDR3, the DNA is TGCGCCACCGGATTTAGCGGGAGAAGGGATGAGCAGTTCTTC. Translating gives CATGFSGRRDEQFF. The V gene is TRBV4-1, the J gene TRBJ2-1; 9 bases are a match to TRBD2. The germline CDR1 and CDR2 sequences are MGHRA and YSYEKL. The CDR3 covers 14 residues. J was trimmed by 8 bases and V by 10 bases; bases with no gene match: 12.

The chain couples TRBV4-1 to TRBJ2-7, with D tentatively TRBD2 (5 bases). CDR1 is MGHRA and CDR2 is YSYEKL in the germline V gene. Trimming removed 1 base at V and 3 bases at J, with 13 bases between. This CDR3 has 15 amino acids. The CDR3 DNA reads TGCGCCAGCAGCCAAGTGGGAGCGGAAAGCTACGAGCAGTACTTC. Its protein product is CASSQVGAESYEQYF.

CDR3 loop: CASSIGTAPESLFF. The CDR3 bases are TGTGCCAGTAGTATAGGCACAGCACCGGAGTCGCTGTTTTTT. The genes are TRBV19 and TRBJ2-2; D uncertain. The CDR3 has 14 amino acids. Germline V gives CDR1 LNHDA, CDR2 SQIVND (reference sequence). V dropped 1 base and J dropped 13 bases, with 16 bases sitting between them.

The chain couples TRBV6-1 to TRBJ1-2, with a tentative D call TRBD1 (5 bases). Deletions cut 5 bases from V and 7 bases from J, with 11 bases between. The CDR3 covers 12 residues. Germline V gene sequence: CDR1 MNHNS, CDR2 SASEGT. The CDR3 DNA sequence: TGTGCCAGCAGTTCCAGGGTGAGTGGCTACACCTTC. Its translation is CASSSRVSGYTF.

This chain joins TRBV28 and TRBJ2-1, with 8 positions matching TRBD1. The germline V gene encodes CDR1 MDHEN and CDR2 SYDVKM. V shed 4 bases, J shed 4 bases, and the junction held 9 bases outside the gene matches. This CDR3 has 16 residues. The CDR3: CASSSPGTGAYNEQFF. The DNA of the CDR3 is TGTGCCAGCAGTTCTCCCGGGACAGGAGCTTACAATGAGCAGTTCTTC. Full variable domain (missing parts from reference TRBV28 and TRBJ2-1): DVKVTQSSRYLVKRTGEKVFLECVQDMDHENMFWYRQDPGLGLRLIYFSYDVKMKEKGDIPEGYSVSREKKERFSLILESASTNQTSMYLCASSSPGTGAYNEQFFGPGTRLTVL.

This chain uses TRBV6-6 with TRBJ1-5; 10 bases match TRBD1. The CDR3 is made up of 15 amino acids. The germline V gene has CDR1 MNHNY and CDR2 SVGAGI (reference sequence). V lost 6 bases and J lost 2; bases outside the gene matches: 4. DNA of the CDR3: TGTGCCAGCAGCCCGACAGGGGGCCGCAATCAGCCCCAGCATTTT. Its translation is CASSPTGGRNQPQHF.

The CDR3 reads CASSLALENEQFF. For the CDR3, the DNA is TGTGCCAGCAGCTTAGCCTTGGAAAATGAGCAGTTCTTC. The chain has TRBV7-3 and TRBJ2-1; no clear D gene. The germline V gene encodes CDR1 SGHTA and CDR2 FQGTGA. V lost 2 bases, J lost 7 bases, and 9 bases lay in between. The CDR3 runs to 13 residues.

The genes are TRBV9 and TRBJ2-3; D call uncertain. Trimming stripped 0 bases from V and 6 bases from J, with 8 bases between. This CDR3 has 13 amino acids. Looked up from germline, CDR1 is SGDLS and CDR2 is YYNGEE. The CDR3 region is CASSVAGRDTQYF. CDR3 DNA: TGTGCCAGCAGCGTAGCCGGCAGGGATACGCAGTATTTT.

The J gene is TRBJ1-2, the V gene TRBV25-1; maybe TRBD1 (5 bases). Trimming took off 2 bases at V and 0 bases at J, with 10 bases between the two ends. There are 15 residues in the CDR3. CDR1 MGHDK and CDR2 SYGVNS come from the germline V gene. CDR3 bases: TGTGCCAGCAGTGAAAGTGGGGCAGCTAACTATGGCTACACCTTC. This codes for CASSESGAANYGYTF.

CDR3 region: CASSQDGRELYTGELFF. The CDR3 region has the DNA TGTGCCAGCAGCCAAGATGGGCGGGAGTTATACACCGGGGAGCTGTTTTTT. The rearrangement joins TRBV4-2 to TRBJ2-2; 7 nucleotides match TRBD2. CDR1 is LGHNA and CDR2 is YNFKEQ in the germline V gene. The CDR3 contains 17 residues. The junction had 7 bases not matched to a gene; V was cut back by 0 bases and J by 3 bases.

The chain employs TRBV28 and TRBJ2-2; TRBD2 might be the D (6 bases). Germline V gene lookup returns CDR1 MDHEN and CDR2 SYDVKM. The V gene lost 5 bases and the J gene lost 0 bases, with 13 bases spanning the gap. CDR3 length: 16 amino acids. The CDR3 loop reads CASSEAGRTNTGELFF. The CDR3 nucleotides are TGTGCCAGCAGTGAGGCGGGACGTACGAACACCGGGGAGCTGTTTTTT. Based on the CDR3 plus reference TRBV28 and TRBJ2-2, the full variable domain is DVKVTQSSRYLVKRTGEKVFLECVQDMDHENMFWYRQDPGLGLRLIYFSYDVKMKEKGDIPEGYSVSREKKERFSLILESASTNQTSMYLCASSEAGRTNTGELFFGEGSRLTVL.

V and J are TRBV14 and TRBJ1-2, with 9 nucleotides matching TRBD1. The CDR3 is 13 amino acids. V dropped 3 bases and J dropped 6; count of bases not matched to a gene: 2. Germline CDR1 reads SGHDN; CDR2 reads FVKESK. The CDR3 DNA is TGTGCCAGCAGCCAGAGGACAGGGGATGGCTACACCTTC. This encodes CASSQRTGDGYTF.

The genes are TRBV5-4 and TRBJ2-2, with 11 bases fitting TRBD2. With 4 bases clipped from V and 1 base from J, the junction kept 3 bases outside the gene matches. The germline CDR1 and CDR2 sequences are SGHNT and YYREEE (reference sequence). There are 16 residues in the CDR3. CDR3 loop: CASSTGTSGNTGELFF. The CDR3 DNA is TGTGCCAGCAGCACAGGGACTAGCGGGAACACCGGGGAGCTGTTTTTT.

The rearrangement links TRBV7-2 to TRBJ2-7, with 9 bases that match TRBD1. V dropped 1 base and J dropped 4; count of bases not matched to a gene: 2. The V gene's germline CDR1 is SGHTA and CDR2 FQGNSA. There are 14 residues in the CDR3. In DNA, the CDR3 is TGTGCCAGCAGCTTAGACAGGGGGCGATACGAGCAGTACTTC. It translates to CASSLDRGRYEQYF.

In its sample, this clone was seen a few times. The chain carries TRBV29-1 and TRBJ1-2; D call uncertain. This CDR3 is 12 amino acids long. Trimming removed 0 bases from V and 7 bases from J, with 9 bases in between. The germline V gene encodes CDR1 SQVTM and CDR2 ANQGSEA. This CDR3 is CSVEDEASGYTF. The CDR3 DNA reads as TGCAGCGTTGAAGATGAGGCCAGTGGCTACACCTTC.

This chain connects TRBV19 to TRBJ1-1; the D gene is possibly TRBD1 (6 bases). This CDR3 comprises 14 residues. Germline values: CDR1 LNHDA, CDR2 SQIVND (reference sequence). V was trimmed by 3 bases and J by 2 bases, leaving 10 bases between them. The CDR3 here is CASSMLDSNTEAFF. In DNA, the CDR3 is TGTGCCAGTAGTATGTTGGACAGCAACACTGAAGCTTTCTTT. Using reference TRBV19 and TRBJ1-1 for the parts outside the CDR3, the full variable domain is DGGITQSPKYLFRKEGQNVTLSCEQNLNHDAMYWYRQDPGQGLRLIYYSQIVNDFQKGDIAEGYSVSREKKESFPLTVTSAQKNPTAFYLCASSMLDSNTEAFFGQGTRLTVV.

V is TRBV19 and J is TRBJ1-5; D is perhaps TRBD1 (6 bases). Trimming took 8 bases from V and 5 from J, leaving 16 bases between them. Germline CDR1 LNHDA, CDR2 SQIVND (reference sequence). The CDR3 is 14 residues long. The CDR3 DNA is TGTGCCAGTGGGGCGGGGGCTGCCCATCAGCCCCAGCATTTT. Residues: CASGAGAAHQPQHF. Full variable domain (outside the CDR3, taken from reference TRBV19 and TRBJ1-5): DGGITQSPKYLFRKEGQNVTLSCEQNLNHDAMYWYRQDPGQGLRLIYYSQIVNDFQKGDIAEGYSVSREKKESFPLTVTSAQKNPTAFYLCASGAGAAHQPQHFGDGTRLSIL.

The chain employs TRBV28 and TRBJ2-7, with 14 bases matching TRBD2. CDR1 and CDR2 from the germline V gene are MDHEN and SYDVKM. V trimming: 6 bases; J trimming: 5 bases; junction bases outside the gene matches: 3. This CDR3 contains 14 residues. CDR3 loop: CASSLTSGRDEQYF. In nucleotides, the CDR3 is TGTGCCAGCAGCCTGACTAGCGGGAGGGACGAGCAGTACTTC.

V and J are TRBV4-1 and TRBJ1-1; D is ambiguous. CDR3 length: 14 amino acids. Trimming stripped 4 bases from V and 6 bases from J, with 15 bases between. The germline V gene encodes CDR1 MGHRA and CDR2 YSYEKL. The CDR3 here is CASSPGPPGPEAFF. Written as DNA, the CDR3 is TGCGCCAGCAGCCCCGGACCTCCCGGACCTGAAGCTTTCTTT.

The rearrangement uses TRBV7-2 and TRBJ2-3; TRBD1 agrees at 11 bases. Germline values: CDR1 SGHTA, CDR2 FQGNSA. V lost 5 bases, J lost 0 bases, and 4 bases stayed unmatched. The CDR3 sequence is 16 residues long. CDR3: CASSRRDRGSTDTQYF. The CDR3 coding sequence is TGTGCCAGCAGCCGCCGGGACAGGGGGAGCACAGATACGCAGTATTTT.

The V and J genes are TRBV2 and TRBJ2-1; D unresolved. V lost 6 bases to trimming and J lost 8 bases, with 11 bases between them. The length of the CDR3 is 12 residues. The germline gives CDR1 SNHLY, CDR2 FYNNEI. In DNA form, the CDR3 reads TGTGCCAGCAGGGAAACTTGGGATGAGCAGTTCTTC. Residues: CASRETWDEQFF.

The CDR3 region is CASSPGGSSYNEQFF. As DNA, the CDR3 is TGTGCCAGCTCACCGGGCGGAAGCTCCTACAATGAGCAGTTCTTC. V usage is TRBV18 and J usage is TRBJ2-1; no firm D call. This CDR3 has 15 amino acids. Germline CDR1 KGHSH, CDR2 LQKENI. Trimming took off 3 bases at V and 0 bases at J, with 9 bases between the two ends.

CDR3: CASEGQNTEAFF. The CDR3 DNA reads as TGCGCCAGCGAGGGACAGAACACTGAAGCTTTCTTT. The chain employs TRBV10-2 and TRBJ1-1; the D gene is possibly TRBD1 (6 bases). Trimming stripped 8 bases from V and 1 base from J, with 8 bases between. The length of the CDR3 is 12 residues. Germline V lookup: CDR1 WSHSY, CDR2 SAAADI.

The rearrangement uses TRBV5-1 and TRBJ2-5, with TRBD2 matching over 8 bases. With V trimmed by 4 bases and J by 2 bases, 16 bases remained unmatched. CDR3 length equals 18 residues. CDR1 is SGHRS and CDR2 is YFSETQ in the germline V gene. The CDR3 DNA reads as TGCGCCAGCAGCCAAAGTCCCCCGGGGGTAGCGGGACAAGAGACCCAGTACTTC. It yields the protein CASSQSPPGVAGQETQYF.

This clone has just a few counts. The chain recombines TRBV27 with TRBJ2-2; D is undetermined. This CDR3 is built from 15 residues. Trimming shortened V by 7 bases and J by 8 bases, and 20 bases separated the two germline ends. CDR1 is MNHEY, CDR2 SMNVEV, per germline (reference sequence). CDR3 sequence reads: CASTLRYEMGGELFF. Written as DNA, the CDR3 is TGTGCCAGCACCTTAAGATACGAGATGGGAGGGGAGCTGTTTTTT.